The source of this T cell receptor beta chain is a study of blood T cell repertoires in COVID-19. On the study more broadly: Researchers got acute and convalescent COVID-19 samples from the United States, Italy and Spain. PBMCs, B-cell-depleted T cells, or T cells provided the cDNA or gDNA that made up the material.

In the authors' workflow: Amplification of reference gene primers was used by the study to estimate nucleated cell counts. The repertoire was sequenced with immunoSEQ multiplex PCR; TCRdb's copy has only in-frame clones and lacks some. The V and J calls and the clone size are those of that table, but D and trimming were determined from the DNA. The sample holds about 120,000 clones; 88% are singletons and the top ten take about 1%. The CDR3 covers 13 residues. Germline CDR1 and CDR2: ENHRY and SYGVKD. The V end lost 10 bases, the J end lost 3 bases, and 12 bases lay between the germline ends. This clone has only one observation.

The V and J genes are TRBV10-3 and TRBJ2-2, with D perhaps TRBD1 (6 bases). This receptor was obtained from a woman aged 80 or over with acute or convalescent COVID-19. Specimen: peripheral blood. CDR3 sequence (DNA): TGTGCCAGCCGAACAGGGTACACCGGGGAGCTGTTTTTT. Protein product: CASRTGYTGELFF.